The present entry profiles one T cell receptor (beta chain) with its context. Its target is not known. As to time point: after neoadjuvant nivolumab, at surgical resection. Patients were newly diagnosed with stage II-IVA oral cavity squamous cell carcinoma without prior systemic or radiation treatment. Blood cells were analyzed directly, without culture or expansion. Generated by immunoSEQ multiplex PCR, the TCRdb table keeps only in-frame clones and is missing some. The top ten clones hold roughly 2.8% of a sample with over 11,000 clones, around 66% of them seen once. This sample is drawn from a study of neoadjuvant anti-PD-1 for oral cavity cancer. Study observations and caveats: Treg/Th17 ratio rose with pretreatment blood and fell with post-treatment tumor TCRbeta clonality. PBMC Gini-index clonality exceeded responders' in non-responders post-nivolumab.

V lost 7 bases, J lost 8 bases, and 11 bases lay in between. The CDR3 sequence is 12 residues long. Germline V gene lookup returns CDR1 SNHLY and CDR2 FYNNEI. The V and J genes are TRBV2 and TRBJ1-4; no clear D. The source of this sequence is a person between 40 and 85 years old with oral cavity squamous cell carcinoma. Material: PBMCs, obtained after nivolumab (anti-PD-1) treatment. The CDR3 DNA sequence: TGTGCCAGCAATGGAGGTTGGGAAAAACTGTTTTTT. It translates to CASNGGWEKLFF.